These T cell receptor beta chains were read from a single sample in a study of blood T cell repertoires in COVID-19. Profiled with immunoSEQ multiplex PCR; TCRdb holds only in-frame clones, not every one. This sample carries under 250,000 clones, around 83% of them seen once, and the ten largest clones take 5.2%. The specimen sequenced was peripheral blood. These receptors came from a woman aged 70-85 years with COVID-19, enrolled during active disease. The conserved cysteine and the conserved F or W are not part of the CDR3 here. Each record gives: V gene, CDR3 protein.

v_call: TRBV7-9
cdr3_aa: ASGVGRTEAF

v_call: TRBV9
cdr3_aa: ASSSEPLPYEQY

v_call: TRBV19
cdr3_aa: ASSIQGMNTEAF

v_call: TRBV28
cdr3_aa: ASSRGTSGSNEQY

v_call: TRBV2
cdr3_aa: ASTRVGGELF

v_call: TRBV2
cdr3_aa: ASSDTGQETQY

v_call: TRBV5-1
cdr3_aa: ASSLLPRQGGELF

v_call: TRBV9
cdr3_aa: ASTSGGREETQY

v_call: TRBV5-1
cdr3_aa: ASSRLDRGSTDTQY

v_call: TRBV28
cdr3_aa: ASSPYRVAGTEAF

v_call: TRBV11-2
cdr3_aa: ASSRLGDEQF

v_call: TRBV7-2
cdr3_aa: ASSGGVAKNIQY

v_call: TRBV5-1
cdr3_aa: ASSLLQGSQETQY

v_call: TRBV18
cdr3_aa: ASSPEVGYGYT

v_call: TRBV4-3
cdr3_aa: ASSQDGTRVSNEQF

v_call: TRBV7-2
cdr3_aa: ASSLEEGTEAF

v_call: TRBV5-1
cdr3_aa: ASSLGGVADTQY

v_call: TRBV9
cdr3_aa: ASSVGREGYEQY

v_call: TRBV15
cdr3_aa: ATSRDRGDEQY

v_call: TRBV5-4
cdr3_aa: ASSLSAGITGELF

v_call: TRBV11-2
cdr3_aa: ASSLELQGASDQPQH

v_call: TRBV19
cdr3_aa: ASTGLAASGELF

v_call: TRBV19
cdr3_aa: ASTIEAGRITGELF

v_call: TRBV21-1
cdr3_aa: ASSAGTGDGGAYGYT

v_call: TRBV5-4
cdr3_aa: ASSLGRGASDEQY